Below, 29 T cell receptor beta chains from the same sample are listed, as sequenced in a study of blood T cell repertoires in COVID-19. Produced via immunoSEQ multiplex PCR; TCRdb's table is partial and in-frame only. The sample lists a few hundred thousand clones, approximately 90% occurring once. Sequenced material: PBMCs or T cells enriched from blood (not recorded which). These receptors all come from a woman in her late teens or twenties who had recovered from COVID-19.

The gene calls are TRBV9 and TRBJ1-3; D may be TRBD1 (5 bases). Trimming shortened V by 0 bases and J by 3 bases, and 16 bases separated the two germline ends. The CDR3 runs to 17 residues. CDR1 is SGDLS and CDR2 is YYNGEE in the germline V gene. The CDR3 coding sequence is TGTGCCAGCAGCGTAGAGGCAGGGAGGGTTTATGGAAACACCATATATTTT. Translated, it gives CASSVEAGRVYGNTIYF. Full variable domain (remainder filled in from reference TRBV9 and TRBJ1-3): DSGVTQTPKHLITATGQRVTLRCSPRSGDLSVYWYQQSLDQGLQFLIQYYNGEERAKGNILERFSAQQFPDLHSELNLSSLELGDSALYFCASSVEAGRVYGNTIYFGEGSWLTVV.

A note on this clone: This same CDR3 is encoded by further DNA sequences in the sample. The J gene is TRBJ2-2, the V gene TRBV5-1; D is perhaps TRBD1 (6 bases). Germline-derived CDR1 and CDR2 are SGHRS and YFSETQ. V lost 1 base to trimming and J lost 1 base, with 8 bases between them. The CDR3 is made up of 15 amino acids. This chain's CDR3 is CASSLRTENTGELFF. The CDR3 DNA reads TGCGCCAGCAGCTTGAGGACAGAGAACACCGGGGAGCTGTTTTTT.

This chain uses TRBV18 with TRBJ2-6, with unresolved D. V was shortened by 3 bases and J by 0 bases, with 6 bases between the two germline ends. CDR3 length equals 15 residues. The germline V gene encodes CDR1 KGHSH and CDR2 LQKENI. As DNA, the CDR3 is TGTGCCAGCTCACCTGTGAGCTCTGGGGCCAACGTCCTGACTTTC. Translated: CASSPVSSGANVLTF.

The V gene is TRBV18, the J gene TRBJ1-3, with D possibly being TRBD1 (6 bases). CDR3 length: 19 amino acids. With 3 bases removed from V and 0 bases from J, the gap between germline ends came to 21 bases. Germline V lookup: CDR1 KGHSH, CDR2 LQKENI. The CDR3 DNA sequence: TGTGCCAGCTCACCTTCGGACAGCATCCCTTTAAGCTCTGGAAACACCATATATTTT. This codes for CASSPSDSIPLSSGNTIYF. The entire variable domain, with the rest obtained from reference TRBV18 and TRBJ1-3, is as follows: NAGVMQNPRHLVRRRGQEARLRCSPMKGHSHVYWYRQLPEEGLKFMVYLQKENIIDESGMPKERFSAEFPKEGPSILRIQQVVRGDSAAYFCASSPSDSIPLSSGNTIYFGEGSWLTVV.

This rearrangement joins TRBV11-2 to TRBJ2-5; 10 bases fit TRBD2. The CDR3 is 14 amino acids. CDR1 and CDR2 (germline): SGHAT, FQNNGV. Trimming took 4 bases from V and 6 from J; bases not matched to a gene: 5. The CDR3 is CASSWRTSGQTQYF. CDR3 nucleotides: TGTGCCAGCAGCTGGAGGACTAGCGGTCAGACCCAGTACTTC.

The V call is TRBV5-6, the J call TRBJ1-2; TRBD1 aligns across 7 bases. Trimming at V came to 4 bases and at J to 4 bases, leaving 10 bases not matched to a gene. This CDR3 is 15 amino acids long. Germline CDR1 is SGHDT and CDR2 is YYEEEE. CDR3 in amino acids: CASSPGQNPFYGYTF. DNA for the CDR3: TGTGCCAGCAGCCCGGGACAGAATCCGTTCTATGGCTACACCTTC. The whole variable domain, filled in from reference TRBV5-6 and TRBJ1-2, reads DAGVTQSPTHLIKTRGQQVTLRCSPKSGHDTVSWYQQALGQGPQFIFQYYEEEERQRGNFPDRFSGHQFPNYSSELNVNALLLGDSALYLCASSPGQNPFYGYTFGSGTRLTVV.

This clone was recorded a few times. This chain connects TRBV30 to TRBJ1-6, with D possibly TRBD1 on 5 matching bases. The CDR3 covers 13 residues. From germline, CDR1 is GTSNPN and CDR2 SVGIG (reference sequence). V dropped 5 bases and J dropped 6 bases, with 11 bases sitting between them. The CDR3 DNA follows: TGTGCCTGGGGGGGGGAGGTTAATTCACCCCTCCACTTT. Protein: CAWGGEVNSPLHF.

J is TRBJ2-3 and V is TRBV9, with D hard to call. This CDR3 has 15 residues. V was pared by 0 bases and J by 0 bases, with 8 bases between. Germline V lookup: CDR1 SGDLS, CDR2 YYNGEE. The CDR3 bases are TGTGCCAGCAGCGTAGAGAGCGCTAGCACAGATACGCAGTATTTT. This gives the protein CASSVESASTDTQYF. Together with reference TRBV9 and TRBJ2-3, the CDR3 gives the full variable domain: DSGVTQTPKHLITATGQRVTLRCSPRSGDLSVYWYQQSLDQGLQFLIQYYNGEERAKGNILERFSAQQFPDLHSELNLSSLELGDSALYFCASSVESASTDTQYFGPGTRLTVL.

This sequence joins TRBV5-6 and TRBJ1-2, with TRBD1 as a possible D gene (5 bases). Germline V gives CDR1 SGHDT, CDR2 YYEEEE. V lost 0 bases to trimming and J lost 8 bases, with 17 bases between them. The CDR3 loop spans 15 amino acids. CDR3 DNA: TGTGCCAGCAGCTTGGGCGACGACCAGGGATTCGGCTACACCTTC. It translates to CASSLGDDQGFGYTF.

This clone has just a few counts. V is TRBV7-2 and J is TRBJ1-5; 7 nucleotides match TRBD1. Trimming removed 2 bases from V and 7 bases from J; junction bases left unmatched: 5. The CDR3 is 14 amino acids. The germline V gene encodes CDR1 SGHTA and CDR2 FQGNSA. The CDR3 loop reads CASSLNAGGQPQHF. In nucleotides, the CDR3 is TGTGCCAGCAGCTTAAATGCAGGGGGGCAGCCCCAGCATTTT.

V and J are TRBV5-1 and TRBJ2-1; 16 nucleotides match TRBD2. Trimming at V came to 4 bases and at J to 8 bases, leaving 3 bases not matched to a gene. The CDR3 runs to 15 residues. Germline V gene sequence: CDR1 SGHRS, CDR2 YFSETQ. Here the CDR3 DNA reads TGCGCCAGCAGCCCGGGACTAGCGGGGGGGGATGAGCAGTTCTTC. It codes for CASSPGLAGGDEQFF.

This chain connects TRBV30 to TRBJ1-2; a possible D gene is TRBD1 (6 bases). The CDR3 loop spans 15 amino acids. Germline CDR1 reads GTSNPN; CDR2 reads SVGIG (reference sequence). With 2 bases removed from V and 5 bases from J, the gap between germline ends came to 18 bases. The CDR3 bases are TGTGCCTGGAGTAGTCAGGGGTTGGTCGGTTATGGCTACACCTTC. This encodes CAWSSQGLVGYGYTF.

The chain uses TRBV13 and TRBJ1-2; possible D gene TRBD1, 6 bases. Germline CDR1 and CDR2: PRHDT and FYEKMQ (reference sequence). Trimming shortened V by 5 bases and J by 7 bases, and 14 bases separated the two germline ends. There are 13 residues in the CDR3. CDR3 DNA sequence: TGTGCCAGCAGCCCCGTTGCAGGGGCTGGCTACACCTTC. Its translation: CASSPVAGAGYTF.

Only one count was recorded for this clone. CDR3 in DNA: TGTGCCAGCAGTTTAATAGCCTCAGCCTACGAGCAGTACTTC. Translating gives CASSLIASAYEQYF. The chain links TRBV27 to TRBJ2-7; D not certain. CDR3 size: 14 residues. The germline V gene has CDR1 MNHEY and CDR2 SMNVEV (reference sequence). V was cut by 2 bases and J by 2 bases, with 10 bases left in between.

The J gene is TRBJ1-2, the V gene TRBV5-1; no clear D. Looked up from germline, CDR1 is SGHRS and CDR2 is YFSETQ. CDR3 length equals 14 residues. V lost 0 bases and J lost 8, with 14 bases in between. In DNA, the CDR3 is TGCGCCAGCAGCTTGGATTTCGTGGGAGCAGGCTACACCTTC. Protein: CASSLDFVGAGYTF.

The chain joins TRBV18 to TRBJ1-2; maybe TRBD1 (5 bases). CDR3 length: 15 amino acids. Trimming took 5 bases from V and 0 from J, leaving 13 bases between them. Germline V gene data show CDR1 as KGHSH and CDR2 as LQKENI. The CDR3 DNA reads TGTGCCAGCTCATCTCAGGGATCAGCTAACTATGGCTACACCTTC. This codes for CASSSQGSANYGYTF. Using reference TRBV18 and TRBJ1-2 for the parts outside the CDR3, the full variable domain is NAGVMQNPRHLVRRRGQEARLRCSPMKGHSHVYWYRQLPEEGLKFMVYLQKENIIDESGMPKERFSAEFPKEGPSILRIQQVVRGDSAAYFCASSSQGSANYGYTFGSGTRLTVV.

This CDR3 reads CASSITGVTGGDATNEKLFF. Written as DNA, the CDR3 is TGCGCCAGCAGCATAACGGGGGTGACAGGGGGTGATGCAACTAATGAAAAACTGTTTTTT. The V and J genes are TRBV5-1 and TRBJ1-4; TRBD1 matches 9 bases. After removal of 4 bases from V and 0 bases from J, the junction contained 16 bases not matched to a gene. The CDR3 extends over 20 amino acids. Germline V gene sequence: CDR1 SGHRS, CDR2 YFSETQ.

The genes are TRBV6-5 and TRBJ1-1; D remains ambiguous. The CDR3 has 13 amino acids. The germline gives CDR1 MNHEY, CDR2 SVGAGI. The germline V and J ends were trimmed by 6 bases and 2 bases, with 10 bases remaining between them. CDR3 loop: CASREKTNTEAFF. The CDR3, as DNA: TGTGCCAGCAGAGAGAAGACTAACACTGAAGCTTTCTTT.

V gene TRBV18 combines with J gene TRBJ2-7; D may be TRBD1 (6 bases). The ends were cut back, 3 bases at V and 3 bases at J, with 9 bases in the middle. Germline V lookup: CDR1 KGHSH, CDR2 LQKENI. There are 13 residues in the CDR3. CDR3 sequence: CASSPDSLYEQYF. The CDR3 DNA reads TGTGCCAGCTCACCGGACAGCCTCTACGAGCAGTACTTC.

The chain uses TRBV4-1 and TRBJ1-5; the D gene is possibly TRBD1 (6 bases). In germline, CDR1 is MGHRA, CDR2 YSYEKL. The germline V and J ends were trimmed by 0 bases and 8 bases, with 17 bases remaining between them. The CDR3 totals 16 residues. CDR3 in DNA: TGCGCCAGCAGCCAAGATCCAACGGGGGGGGGCGAGCCCCAGCATTTT. Its translation is CASSQDPTGGGEPQHF.

The V gene is TRBV2, the J gene TRBJ2-5, with 9 bases that match TRBD1. The CDR3 is 13 amino acids. Germline V gene data show CDR1 as SNHLY and CDR2 as FYNNEI. The V segment lost 8 bases and the J segment 10 bases; nucleotides outside the gene matches: 11. The CDR3 coding sequence is TGTGCCAGCGAGAATGGACAGGGGAGGATCCAGTACTTC. Amino acid sequence: CASENGQGRIQYF.

V is TRBV11-2 and J is TRBJ1-1, with TRBD1 identical over 9 bases. Germline CDR1 is SGHAT and CDR2 is FQNNGV. V gave up 5 bases and J gave up 4 bases; unmatched junction bases: 5. The CDR3 spans 14 residues. CDR3 in amino acids: CASSLGDRATEAFF. CDR3 nucleotide sequence: TGTGCCAGCAGCCTCGGGGACAGGGCCACTGAAGCTTTCTTT.

This chain links TRBV9 with TRBJ2-3; maybe TRBD2 (6 bases). V was shortened by 4 bases and J by 1 base, with 16 bases between the two germline ends. Per the germline V gene, CDR1 is SGDLS and CDR2 is YYNGEE. The CDR3 spans 16 residues. CDR3: CASSPDGGDGTDTQYF. The CDR3 nucleotides are TGTGCCAGCAGCCCCGACGGGGGAGACGGCACAGATACGCAGTATTTT. The whole variable domain, remainder taken from reference TRBV9 and TRBJ2-3, is DSGVTQTPKHLITATGQRVTLRCSPRSGDLSVYWYQQSLDQGLQFLIQYYNGEERAKGNILERFSAQQFPDLHSELNLSSLELGDSALYFCASSPDGGDGTDTQYFGPGTRLTVL.

The chain carries TRBV6-2 or TRBV6-3 and TRBJ2-5; 9 bases agree with TRBD1. The CDR3 is made up of 16 amino acids. Germline V gives CDR1 MNHEY, CDR2 SVGEGT. Trimming cost V 0 bases and J 3 bases; bases outside gene matches: 5. In DNA form, the CDR3 reads TGTGCCAGCAGTTACTCGACCGGGACAGGGAAAGAGACCCAGTACTTC. Protein product: CASSYSTGTGKETQYF.

This clone turned up a few times. The rearrangement joins TRBV7-3 to TRBJ1-1; 8 bases line up with TRBD1. CDR1 and CDR2 from the germline V gene are SGHTA and FQGTGA. CDR3 length equals 15 residues. With V trimmed by 2 bases and J by 1 base, 3 bases remained unmatched. Here the CDR3 DNA reads TGTGCCAGCAGCTTATCAGGGGGCGGGAACACTGAAGCTTTCTTT. This translates into CASSLSGGGNTEAFF.

The V and J genes are TRBV5-5 and TRBJ1-5, with a weak D call TRBD1 (6 bases). Per the germline V gene, CDR1 is SGHKS and CDR2 is YYEKEE (reference sequence). V lost 6 bases and J 0 bases, leaving 22 bases between the germline ends. This CDR3 has 18 residues. As DNA, the CDR3 is TGTGCCAGCACCGGGGGGGCAGGGGAGCATTATAGCAATCAGCCCCAGCATTTT. This translates into CASTGGAGEHYSNQPQHF.

The rearrangement links TRBV5-4 to TRBJ1-4; D ambiguous. CDR1 and CDR2 from the germline V gene are SGHNT and YYREEE (reference sequence). This CDR3 has 12 amino acids. The ends were cut back, 0 bases at V and 11 bases at J, with 8 bases in the middle. CDR3 in DNA: TGTGCCAGCAGCTTGGGAGGTTTCAAACTGTTTTTT. It specifies CASSLGGFKLFF.

The rearrangement joins TRBV9 to TRBJ1-2; 12 bases agree with TRBD1. Trimming took 2 bases from V and 3 from J; bases not matched to a gene: 8. The germline gives CDR1 SGDLS, CDR2 YYNGEE. CDR3 length equals 17 residues. The CDR3 DNA is TGTGCCAGCAGCGTCGGGACAGGGGGCGGGAAGGACTATGGCTACACCTTC. Protein: CASSVGTGGGKDYGYTF.

The table lists this clone with a few counts. The chain uses TRBV9 and TRBJ2-7; TRBD2 aligns across 7 bases. The CDR3 length is 16 residues. Germline CDR1 SGDLS, CDR2 YYNGEE. V gave up 0 bases and J gave up 2 bases; unmatched junction bases: 8. The CDR3 loop is CASSVEASSGTYEQYF. Here the CDR3 DNA reads TGTGCCAGCAGCGTAGAAGCGTCTAGCGGAACCTACGAGCAGTACTTC.